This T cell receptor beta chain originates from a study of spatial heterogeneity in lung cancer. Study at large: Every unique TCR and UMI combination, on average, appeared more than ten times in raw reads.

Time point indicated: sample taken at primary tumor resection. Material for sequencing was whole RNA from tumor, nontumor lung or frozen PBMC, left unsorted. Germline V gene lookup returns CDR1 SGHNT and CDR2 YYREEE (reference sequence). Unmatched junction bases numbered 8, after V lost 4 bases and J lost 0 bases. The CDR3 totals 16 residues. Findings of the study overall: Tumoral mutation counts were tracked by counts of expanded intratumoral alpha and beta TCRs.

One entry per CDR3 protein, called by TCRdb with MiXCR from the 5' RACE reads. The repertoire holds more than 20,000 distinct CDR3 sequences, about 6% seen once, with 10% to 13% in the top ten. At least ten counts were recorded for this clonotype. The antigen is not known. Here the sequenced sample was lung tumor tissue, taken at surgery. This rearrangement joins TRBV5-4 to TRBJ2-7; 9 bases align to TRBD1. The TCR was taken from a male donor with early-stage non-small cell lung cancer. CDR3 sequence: CASSRSLGQGSYEQYF. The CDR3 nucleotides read TGTGCCAGCAGCCGTTCACTGGGACAGGGCTCCTACGAGCAGTACTTC.